This entry lists 21 T cell receptor beta chains sequenced from one sample in a study of T cells in women clearing cervical HPV infection (dated by TCRdb to the late 2010s). The library came from the immunoSEQ multiplex PCR assay. TCRdb obtained this table from immuneACCESS and retained in-frame rearrangements with V and J assigned. These tables miss some clones; where compared with another copy, unresolved V genes account for less than half of the shortfall, and the remainder is unexplained. The sample's records list some 20,000 clones. The ten largest clones add up to around 5% of the sample. Sequenced: blood buffy coat. All receptors derive from a woman between 18 and 75 years old with a cervical HPV16 infection that either progressed to CIN3+ or cleared (not recorded which).

For this clone: The sequence runs out 3 residues before the end of the CDR3; the remainder is reconstructed from the germline J gene. The gene calls are TRBV5-6 and TRBJ2-7; TRBD1 is a possible D gene (5 bases). Germline V CDR1 and CDR2: SGHDT, YYEEEE. The CDR3 has 15 residues. Trimming took off 2 bases at V and 0 bases at J, with 12 bases between the two ends. The CDR3 region is CASSFGQGSSYEQYF. The CDR3 DNA, read in part, is TGTGCCAGCAGCTTCGGGCAGGGCAGCTCCTACGAG.

By frequency, this clone is medium-sized. The read terminates 3 residues ahead of where the CDR3 ends, so the germline J gene completes it. This chain connects TRBV14 to TRBJ2-5; 7 bases map to TRBD2. Per the germline V gene, CDR1 is SGHDN and CDR2 is FVKESK. The CDR3 runs to 20 residues. V dropped 0 bases and J dropped 2; count of bases not matched to a gene: 18. CDR3 DNA (partial): TGTGCCAGCAGCCAAGATCGGGCCTTTCGGGCGGGGGTACCGCAAGAGACC. Translated: CASSQDRAFRAGVPQET. The entire CDR3 is CASSQDRAFRAGVPQETQYF.

The chain's CDR3 is CASSIGTGPSYEQYF. The covered CDR3 bases are TGCGCCAGCAGCATAGGGACAGGGCCATCCTACGAG. This chain links TRBV5-1 with TRBJ2-7, with 9 bases lining up with TRBD1. The read gets to within 3 residues of the CDR3 end, and the germline J gene fills in the rest. CDR1 is SGHRS and CDR2 is YFSETQ in the germline V gene. The CDR3 loop spans 15 amino acids. V lost 4 bases and J lost 1; bases outside the gene matches: 6.

About this clone: One end of the junction is discordant with germline, which a read error may explain. The read stops 3 residues short of the end of the CDR3; the missing end is completed from the germline J gene. The chain joins TRBV5-1 to TRBJ1-3, with 9 bases fitting TRBD1. Germline V lookup: CDR1 SGHRS, CDR2 YFSETQ. The length of the CDR3 is 15 residues. The sequenced CDR3 bases are TGCGCCAGCAGCTTGGGGACAGGGGCTGGAAACACG. Translated, it gives CASSLGTGAGNT. Given in full, the CDR3 is CASSLGTGAGNTIYF.

Partial CDR3 DNA: TGTGCCAGCAGTTTAAATAGGGGGACC. Encoded protein: CASSLNRGT. The whole CDR3 sequence reads CASSLNRGTQYF. The rearrangement joins TRBV12-3 or TRBV12-4 to TRBJ2-5; D may be TRBD1 (5 bases). The sequence runs out 3 residues before the end of the CDR3; the remainder is reconstructed from the germline J gene. The CDR3 extends over 12 amino acids. Trimming left V 2 bases short and J 7 bases short, with 8 bases between.

Comment on this clone: The read falls 3 residues short of the CDR3 end, and the missing part is taken from the germline J gene. The chain joins TRBV29-1 to TRBJ2-1; 7 nucleotides agree with TRBD1. V dropped 6 bases and J dropped 8; count of bases not matched to a gene: 13. CDR3 length equals 14 residues. In germline, CDR1 is SQVTM, CDR2 ANQGSEA. This CDR3 reads CSVPTGKGRDEQFF. The sequenced CDR3 bases are TGCAGCGTACCGACAGGGAAGGGGCGAGATGAG.

Concerning this clone itself: Read coverage stops 3 residues before the CDR3 terminus; the germline J gene supplies the remainder. The chain couples TRBV20-1 to TRBJ2-3; 8 nucleotides match TRBD2. Trimming at V came to 3 bases and at J to 4 bases, leaving 6 bases not matched to a gene. Per germline, CDR1 DFQATT and CDR2 SNEGSKA (reference sequence). This CDR3 contains 14 residues. The sequenced CDR3 bases are TGCAGTGCTAGCGGGGGGGAGCTCCCAGATACG. Residues: CSASGGELPDT. The CDR3 as a whole reads CSASGGELPDTQYF.

Worth noting for this clone: The sequenced fragment ends 3 residues before the CDR3 boundary, so the rest is inferred from the germline J gene. The chain has TRBV19 and TRBJ2-7, with 7 bases matching TRBD2. Germline V gene sequence: CDR1 LNHDA, CDR2 SQIVND (reference sequence). J gave up 2 bases and V 7 bases, and 5 bases lay outside the gene matches. The CDR3 covers 13 residues. The CDR3 reads CASTAGSTYEQYF. CDR3 bases read: TGTGCCAGTACAGCGGGGAGCACCTACGAG.

Note on this clone: The read falls 3 residues short of the CDR3 end, and the missing part is taken from the germline J gene. The gene calls are TRBV11-1 and TRBJ2-2, with no clear D. V dropped 2 bases and J dropped 4 bases, with 8 bases sitting between them. In germline, CDR1 is SGHAT, CDR2 FQDESV (reference sequence). The CDR3 is 14 residues long. CDR3 DNA, as far as it was read: TGTGCCAGCAGCTTAAACAGAGCCACCGGGGAG. It specifies CASSLNRATGE. Given in full, the CDR3 is CASSLNRATGELFF.

In regard to this clone: The observed sequence ends 3 residues before the CDR3 terminus, with the missing tail filled in from the germline J gene. This rearrangement joins TRBV20-1 to TRBJ1-5, with 10 bases matching TRBD1. After removal of 3 bases from V and 7 bases from J, the junction contained 12 bases not matched to a gene. There are 16 residues in the CDR3. Germline CDR1 is DFQATT and CDR2 is SNEGSKA (reference sequence). The CDR3 sequence is CSARPPGTGEGQPQHF. The sequenced part of the CDR3 DNA is TGCAGTGCTAGGCCACCCGGGACAGGGGAGGGACAGCCC.

Points on this clone: The sequenced fragment ends 3 residues before the CDR3 boundary, so the rest is inferred from the germline J gene. The V and J genes are TRBV7-2 and TRBJ2-1; a possible D gene is TRBD2 (7 bases). Germline CDR1 reads SGHTA; CDR2 reads FQGNSA. This CDR3 has 15 amino acids. V lost 2 bases to trimming and J lost 6 bases, with 14 bases between them. The part of the CDR3 DNA that was read is TGTGCCAGCAGCTTAATGAGGGGGGGCTCCAATGAG. It codes for CASSLMRGGSNE. The whole CDR3 region reads CASSLMRGGSNEQFF. Looking up the rest from reference TRBV7-2 and TRBJ2-1 gives the full variable domain: GAGVSQSPSNKVTEKGKDVELRCDPISGHTALYWYRQSLGQGLEFLIYFQGNSAPDKSGLPSDRFSAERTGGSVSTLTIQRTQQEDSAVYLCASSLMRGGSNEQFFGPGTRLTVL.

As for this clone: The read terminates 3 residues ahead of where the CDR3 ends, so the germline J gene completes it. The chain has TRBV20-1 and TRBJ1-1; the match to TRBD1 covers 8 bases. CDR3 length: 13 residues. J was trimmed by 3 bases and V by 5 bases; bases with no gene match: 5. Germline loops: CDR1 DFQATT, CDR2 SNEGSKA (reference sequence). The CDR3: CSALDRADTEAFF. The DNA read from the CDR3 is TGCAGTGCTCTGGACAGGGCCGACACTGAA.

Points on this clone: The read gets to within 3 residues of the CDR3 end, and the germline J gene fills in the rest. The chain combines TRBV7-2 with TRBJ1-2, with D perhaps TRBD1 (6 bases). CDR3 length equals 15 residues. Germline values: CDR1 SGHTA, CDR2 FQGNSA. The CDR3 sequence is CASSANHGTSGDYTF. The CDR3 bases that were read are TGTGCCAGCAGCGCTAACCACGGGACATCAGGCGAC.

Comments on this clone: The read comes to an end 3 residues before the CDR3 does, leaving the germline J gene to fill in the end. J is TRBJ1-2 and V is TRBV5-1; the match to TRBD1 covers 8 bases. Germline CDR1 reads SGHRS; CDR2 reads YFSETQ. J was trimmed by 2 bases and V by 3 bases; bases with no gene match: 9. The CDR3 consists of 16 residues. Incomplete CDR3 DNA: TGCGCCAGCAGCTATTATGCGACAGGGGAAAACTATGGC. This gives the protein CASSYYATGENYG. The full CDR3 protein reads CASSYYATGENYGYTF.

Notes on this clone: The sequence runs out 3 residues before the end of the CDR3; the remainder is reconstructed from the germline J gene. The chain links TRBV19 to TRBJ2-2; D not resolved. The CDR3 loop spans 12 amino acids. V was pared by 3 bases and J by 6 bases, with 5 bases between. Per the germline V gene, CDR1 is LNHDA and CDR2 is SQIVND (reference sequence). The CDR3: CASSISPGELFF. The DNA read from the CDR3 is TGTGCCAGTAGTATTTCTCCCGGGGAG. The complete variable domain, with remaining parts taken from reference TRBV19 and TRBJ2-2, reads DGGITQSPKYLFRKEGQNVTLSCEQNLNHDAMYWYRQDPGQGLRLIYYSQIVNDFQKGDIAEGYSVSREKKESFPLTVTSAQKNPTAFYLCASSISPGELFFGEGSRLTVL.

The CDR3 region is CAISDNSGANVLFF. The DNA read from the CDR3 is TGTGCCATCAGTGACAACTCTGGGGCCAACGTG. The chain combines TRBV10-3 with TRBJ2-2; TRBD1 might be the D (5 bases). The read terminates 3 residues before the CDR3 end, so the remaining end is supplied by the germline J gene. The germline V gene encodes CDR1 ENHRY and CDR2 SYGVKD. The CDR3 runs 14 residues.

As regards this clone: The read terminates 3 residues before the CDR3 end, so the remaining end is supplied by the germline J gene. The chain employs TRBV7-9 and TRBJ1-1, with D tentatively TRBD1 (5 bases). The length of the CDR3 is 13 residues. V lost 7 bases and J 0 bases, leaving 9 bases between the germline ends. Germline CDR1 and CDR2: SEHNR and FQNEAQ (reference sequence). This CDR3 is CASTADMNTEAFF. CDR3 bases read: TGTGCCAGCACCGCGGACATGAACACTGAA.

As to this clone: An end of the junction differs from the germline gene, which may be a read error. Coverage ceases 3 residues before the CDR3 finishes, and the germline J gene fills in the end. The chain couples TRBV4-2 to TRBJ1-2; D is uncertain. Germline V lookup: CDR1 LGHNA, CDR2 YNFKEQ. This CDR3 is 14 amino acids long. The CDR3 sequence is CASSQQSGPYGYTF. The covered CDR3 bases are TGCGCCAGCAGCCAACAATCGGGTCCTTATGGC.

CDR3 sequence reads: CSARDRVYGYTF. CDR3 DNA, as far as it was read: TGCAGTGCTAGAGATCGGGTCTATGGC. The chain carries TRBV20-1 and TRBJ1-2; D unresolved. The CDR3 end is not reached by the read, which stops 3 residues before it; the germline J gene fills it in. The CDR3 consists of 12 residues. Deletions cut 0 bases from V and 4 bases from J, with 6 bases between. From germline, CDR1 is DFQATT and CDR2 SNEGSKA (reference sequence).

As for this clone: The read gets to within 3 residues of the CDR3 end, and the germline J gene fills in the rest. V is TRBV19 and J is TRBJ2-1; 9 nucleotides align to TRBD1. J was trimmed by 9 bases and V by 6 bases; bases with no gene match: 18. This CDR3 spans 17 amino acids. Looked up from germline, CDR1 is LNHDA and CDR2 is SQIVND (reference sequence). The CDR3 reads CASSHPRDREQGVEQFF. The DNA read from the CDR3 is TGTGCCAGTAGCCATCCTCGGGACAGGGAACAGGGGGTTGAG.

Concerning this clone: Sequencing ends 3 residues short of the CDR3 end; the germline J gene provides the rest. The chain is built from TRBV6-2 or TRBV6-3 and TRBJ2-7; D gene ambiguous. Germline V lookup: CDR1 MNHEY, CDR2 SVGEGT. The CDR3 runs to 14 residues. The V gene lost 2 bases and the J gene lost 0 bases, with 8 bases spanning the gap. This chain's CDR3 is CASSYLASSYEQYF. Incomplete CDR3 DNA: TGTGCCAGCAGTTACCTTGCTAGCTCCTACGAG.